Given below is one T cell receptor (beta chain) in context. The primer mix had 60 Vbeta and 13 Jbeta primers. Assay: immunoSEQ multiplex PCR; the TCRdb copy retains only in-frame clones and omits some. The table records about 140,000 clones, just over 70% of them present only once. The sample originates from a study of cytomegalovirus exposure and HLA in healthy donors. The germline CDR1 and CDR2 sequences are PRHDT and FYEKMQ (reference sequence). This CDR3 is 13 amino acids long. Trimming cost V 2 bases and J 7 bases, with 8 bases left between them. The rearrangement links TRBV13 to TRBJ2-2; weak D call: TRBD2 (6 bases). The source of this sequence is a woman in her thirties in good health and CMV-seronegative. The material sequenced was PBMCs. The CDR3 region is CASSLRRVGELFF. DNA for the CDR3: TGTGCCAGCAGCTTAAGGAGGGTCGGGGAGCTGTTTTTT.